The rows below give T cell receptor beta chains drawn from one sample of a study of blood T cell repertoires in COVID-19. The repertoire was sequenced with immunoSEQ multiplex PCR; TCRdb's copy has only in-frame clones and lacks some. The sample lists about 300,000 clones, roughly 89% occurring once. Sequencing was done on a sample of peripheral blood. The receptor set was obtained from a woman aged 25 to 39 with COVID-19, enrolled during active disease. Each CDR3 is given with its conserved first and last residue. A D gene is named only where the DNA matches it firmly. Clone size is stated in some rows and not others, as once, few, many or a class when expanded.

j_call | v_call | d_call | clone_size | cdr3_aa | cdr3_nt
TRBJ2-3 | TRBV5-1 | NA | NA | CASSLAVRGGLGDTQYF | TGCGCCAGCAGCTTGGCCGTACGCGGGGGCCTTGGAGATACGCAGTATTTT
TRBJ2-7 | TRBV7-2 | TRBD2 | NA | CASQPSGGAYEQYF | TGTGCCAGCCAGCCTAGCGGGGGGGCATACGAGCAGTACTTC
TRBJ1-2 | TRBV12-3/TRBV12-4 | NA | NA | CASSHGGGYGYTF | TGTGCCAGCAGCCATGGCGGGGGCTATGGCTACACCTTC
TRBJ1-1 | TRBV18 | TRBD1 | NA | CASSPLRTGGTEAFF | TGTGCCAGCTCACCACTTAGGACAGGGGGCACTGAAGCTTTCTTT
TRBJ1-5 | TRBV6-5 | NA | NA | CASSTQAGQPQHF | TGTGCCAGCAGTACGCAGGCTGGTCAGCCCCAGCATTTT
TRBJ2-2 | TRBV29-1 | NA | NA | CSVESWETGELFF | TGCAGCGTTGAAAGCTGGGAGACCGGGGAGCTGTTTTTT
TRBJ2-2 | TRBV3-1/TRBV3-2 | NA | NA | CASSQRGAGELFF | TGTGCCAGCAGCCAACGCGGGGCTGGGGAGCTGTTTTTT
TRBJ2-5 | TRBV29-1 | TRBD1 | NA | CSVLGQGAGETQYF | TGCAGCGTGCTCGGACAGGGGGCGGGAGAGACCCAGTACTTC
TRBJ2-5 | TRBV4-1 | TRBD1 | once | CASSDQDRGLQETQYF | TGCGCCAGCAGCGACCAGGACAGGGGCCTCCAAGAGACCCAGTACTTC
TRBJ2-5 | TRBV19 | TRBD1 | NA | CASSSGRGRETQYF | TGTGCCAGTAGTAGCGGCAGGGGGCGAGAGACCCAGTACTTC
TRBJ1-1 | TRBV30 | TRBD1 | NA | CAWSVGTGGITEAFF | TGTGCCTGGAGTGTAGGGACAGGGGGGATCACTGAAGCTTTCTTT
TRBJ2-5 | TRBV6-5 | NA | NA | CASSYGPTGETQYF | TGTGCCAGCAGTTACGGTCCCACGGGGGAGACCCAGTACTTC
TRBJ2-5 | TRBV4-1 | TRBD2 | NA | CASSPTSGGAGKETQYF | TGCGCCAGCAGCCCGACTAGCGGGGGGGCCGGGAAAGAGACCCAGTACTTC
TRBJ2-1 | TRBV27 | NA | NA | CASSLSNSGSYNEQFF | TGTGCCAGCAGTTTATCGAACTCCGGCTCCTACAATGAGCAGTTCTTC
TRBJ1-2 | TRBV5-6 | NA | NA | CASSLGGAAYYGYTF | TGTGCCAGCAGCTTGGGAGGCGCAGCCTATTATGGCTACACCTTC
TRBJ2-3 | TRBV5-8 | NA | NA | CASSLSGANTDTQYF | TGTGCCAGCAGCTTGTCTGGGGCTAACACAGATACGCAGTATTTT
TRBJ1-2 | TRBV24-1 | TRBD1 | few | CATSDGHRGAYGYTF | TGTGCCACCAGTGATGGACACAGGGGTGCCTATGGCTACACCTTC
TRBJ2-3 | TRBV27 | NA | NA | CAARTGSPSPGTDTQYF | TGTGCCGCTCGGACTGGGAGTCCCTCTCCTGGCACAGATACGCAGTATTTT
TRBJ1-1 | TRBV6-2/TRBV6-3 | TRBD1 | NA | CASSYGQATEAFF | TGTGCCAGCAGTTACGGACAGGCCACTGAAGCTTTCTTT
TRBJ1-3 | TRBV11-2 | NA | NA | CASSPYGTTGNTIYF | TGTGCCAGCAGCCCGTATGGGACAACTGGAAACACCATATATTTT
TRBJ2-7 | TRBV12-3/TRBV12-4 | NA | NA | CASSSYYYEQYF | TGTGCCAGCAGTTCGTACTACTACGAGCAGTACTTC
TRBJ2-7 | TRBV2 | TRBD1 | NA | CASSEPYRQGAMSYEQYF | TGTGCCAGCAGTGAACCTTACCGACAGGGGGCTATGTCCTACGAGCAGTACTTC
TRBJ1-6 | TRBV2 | NA | NA | CASSVRGPPLHF | TGTGCCAGCAGCGTCCGGGGTCCACCCCTCCACTTT
TRBJ2-1 | TRBV27 | TRBD2 | NA | CASSLGGGANNEQFF | TGTGCCAGCAGTTTAGGCGGGGGGGCCAACAATGAGCAGTTCTTC
TRBJ1-2 | TRBV12-3/TRBV12-4 | NA | NA | CASSPGVYGYTF | TGTGCCAGCAGCCCAGGGGTTTATGGCTACACCTTC
TRBJ2-1 | TRBV5-1 | TRBD2 | once | CASSFSGGRREQFF | TGCGCCAGCAGCTTTAGCGGGGGCCGTCGGGAGCAGTTCTTC
TRBJ2-7 | TRBV6-2/TRBV6-3 | TRBD2 | NA | CASSYWTSGGPPYYEQYF | TGTGCCAGCAGTTACTGGACTAGCGGGGGTCCACCGTATTACGAGCAGTACTTC
TRBJ2-3 | TRBV6-5 | NA | NA | CASSYAATSTDTQYF | TGTGCCAGCAGTTACGCAGCGACGAGTACAGATACGCAGTATTTT
TRBJ1-3 | TRBV7-8 | TRBD1 | NA | CASSLGTGSGNTIYF | TGTGCCAGCAGCTTAGGGACAGGGTCCGGAAACACCATATATTTT
TRBJ2-5 | TRBV13 | NA | NA | CASCLRGETQYF | TGTGCCTCCTGTCTGAGGGGGGAGACCCAGTACTTC
TRBJ2-3 | TRBV7-9 | NA | NA | CASTLEAPTDTQYF | TGTGCCAGCACCCTTGAGGCACCCACAGATACGCAGTATTTT
TRBJ2-5 | TRBV28 | TRBD2 | few | CASSLTSGGQETQYF | TGTGCCAGCAGTTTAACTAGCGGGGGCCAAGAGACCCAGTACTTC
TRBJ2-2 | TRBV29-1 | NA | NA | CSVVRENTGELFF | TGCAGCGTTGTCAGGGAGAACACCGGGGAGCTGTTTTTT